A selection of T cell receptor beta chains follows, all from one sample in a study of T cell responses to AZD1222 COVID-19 vaccine. TCRdb keeps only in-frame clones here, not all; method: immunoSEQ multiplex PCR. The profile shows approximately 100,000 clones, roughly 87% of them singletons. The sample here was peripheral blood, taken on day 0 of AZD1222 vaccination. All receptors come from an adult in good health. Each CDR3 is given with its conserved first and last residue. A D gene is named only where the DNA matches it firmly. Clone size, where shown, is once, few, many, or a class for clones that have expanded.

>TRBJ2-7|TRBV6-2/TRBV6-3|-|TRBD2
TGTGCCAGCAGTTACCTAGCGGGCTCCTACGAGCAGTACTTC
CASSYLAGSYEQYF
>TRBJ1-1|TRBV5-1|-|-
TGCGCCAGCAGCTTGCAGGGCTCGAACACTGAAGCTTTCTTT
CASSLQGSNTEAFF
>TRBJ2-3|TRBV27|-|-
TGTGCCAGCAGCCAGTTCACTAGCACAGATACGCAGTATTTT
CASSQFTSTDTQYF
>TRBJ1-1|TRBV18|-|-
TGTGCCAGCTCACCACCGGGTAGGGTCGGCACTGAAGCTTTCTTT
CASSPPGRVGTEAFF
>TRBJ2-3|TRBV28|-|-
TGTGCCAGCAGTCTCACCACAGATACGCAGTATTTT
CASSLTTDTQYF
>TRBJ2-3|TRBV19|-|-
TGTGCCAGTAGTATCTCCTCAGGGACAGATACGCAGTATTTT
CASSISSGTDTQYF
>TRBJ2-7|TRBV11-2|-|-
TGTGCCAGCAGCCCCCCGAGCGGATCCTACGAGCAGTACTTC
CASSPPSGSYEQYF
>TRBJ1-2|TRBV7-9|-|-
TGTGCCAGCAGCTTACAGGAAAACTATGGCTACACCTTC
CASSLQENYGYTF
>TRBJ1-1|TRBV28|once|-
TGTGCCAGCAGTCCACAGGGACCTGAAGCTTTCTTT
CASSPQGPEAFF
>TRBJ1-1|TRBV6-1|-|-
TGTGCCAGCAGTGAATACAGGGAAGCTTTCTTT
CASSEYREAFF
>TRBJ2-1|TRBV18|-|-
TGTGCCAGCTCACCACCGTCTGTGGGCTCCTACAATGAGCAGTTCTTC
CASSPPSVGSYNEQFF
>TRBJ1-2|TRBV30|-|-
TGTGCCTGGAGTCAAATAGGGGGCTACACCTTC
CAWSQIGGYTF
>TRBJ2-7|TRBV29-1|-|-
TGCAGCGTTGGGACAGCGAGGGGCTTAAAAACCTACGAGCAGTACTTC
CSVGTARGLKTYEQYF